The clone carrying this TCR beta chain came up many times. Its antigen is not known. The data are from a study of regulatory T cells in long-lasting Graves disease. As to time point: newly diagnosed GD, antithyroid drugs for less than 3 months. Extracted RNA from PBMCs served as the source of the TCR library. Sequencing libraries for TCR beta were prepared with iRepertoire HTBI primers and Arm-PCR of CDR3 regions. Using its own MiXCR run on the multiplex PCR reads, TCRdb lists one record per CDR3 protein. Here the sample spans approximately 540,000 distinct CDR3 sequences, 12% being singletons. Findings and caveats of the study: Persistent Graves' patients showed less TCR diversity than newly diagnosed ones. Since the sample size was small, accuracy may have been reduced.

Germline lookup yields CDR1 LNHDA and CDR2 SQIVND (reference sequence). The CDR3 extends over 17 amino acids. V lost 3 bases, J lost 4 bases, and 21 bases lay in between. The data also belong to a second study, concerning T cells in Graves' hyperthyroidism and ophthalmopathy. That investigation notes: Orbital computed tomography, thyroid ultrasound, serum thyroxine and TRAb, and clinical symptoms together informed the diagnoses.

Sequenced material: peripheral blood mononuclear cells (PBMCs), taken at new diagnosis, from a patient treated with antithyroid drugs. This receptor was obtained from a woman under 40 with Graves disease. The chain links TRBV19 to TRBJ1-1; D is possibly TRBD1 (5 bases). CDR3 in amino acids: CASSMVWSGRKGTEAFF. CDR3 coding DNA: TGTGCCAGTAGTATGGTCTGGTCGGGGCGAAAGGGCACTGAAGCTTTCTTT. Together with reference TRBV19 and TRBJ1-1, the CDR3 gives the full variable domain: DGGITQSPKYLFRKEGQNVTLSCEQNLNHDAMYWYRQDPGQGLRLIYYSQIVNDFQKGDIAEGYSVSREKKESFPLTVTSAQKNPTAFYLCASSMVWSGRKGTEAFFGQGTRLTVV.